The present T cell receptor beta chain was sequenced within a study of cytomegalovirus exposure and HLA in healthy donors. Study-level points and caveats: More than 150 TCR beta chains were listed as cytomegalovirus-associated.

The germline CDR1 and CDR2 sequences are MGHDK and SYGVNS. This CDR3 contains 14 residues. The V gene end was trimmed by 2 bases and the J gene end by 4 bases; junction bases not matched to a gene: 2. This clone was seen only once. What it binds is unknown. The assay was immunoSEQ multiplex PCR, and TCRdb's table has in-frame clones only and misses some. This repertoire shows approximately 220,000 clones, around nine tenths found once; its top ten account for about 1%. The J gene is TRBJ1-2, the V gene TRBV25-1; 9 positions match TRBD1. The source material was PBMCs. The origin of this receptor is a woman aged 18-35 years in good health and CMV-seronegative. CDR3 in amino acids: CASSETGGVYGYTF. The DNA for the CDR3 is TGTGCCAGCAGTGAAACAGGGGGCGTCTATGGCTACACCTTC.